This record looks at one T cell receptor (beta chain) sequence and its context. Its specificity is unknown. The V and J ends lost 7 bases and 5 bases, in that order; junction bases with no gene match: 3. Germline loops: CDR1 SQVTM, CDR2 ANQGSEA. This CDR3 is 13 amino acids long. This sample is drawn from a study of OX40 agonist ivuxolimab in advanced cancers. Study context: Therapy given before enrollment (anti-PD-1, anti-PD-L1 or anti-CTLA-4) was allowed, and around 40% had some. Findings and limits, study-wide: Low normalized T-cell clonal expansion was additionally recorded for some nonresponders.

TCRdb's table, derived via immunoSEQ multiplex PCR, lists solely in-frame clones and lacks some. In the table there are about 28,000 clones, roughly 83% of which are singletons. The source was CD4+ or CD8+ T cells sorted from blood, collected in a trial of the OX40 agonist ivuxolimab. The sequence was obtained from an adult with an advanced solid tumor such as melanoma, head and neck, liver or kidney cancer. V usage is TRBV29-1 and J usage is TRBJ2-1, with 12 positions matching TRBD2. CDR3 sequence: CSAWTSGNNEQFF. In nucleotides, the CDR3 is TGCAGCGCCTGGACTAGCGGGAACAATGAGCAGTTCTTC.